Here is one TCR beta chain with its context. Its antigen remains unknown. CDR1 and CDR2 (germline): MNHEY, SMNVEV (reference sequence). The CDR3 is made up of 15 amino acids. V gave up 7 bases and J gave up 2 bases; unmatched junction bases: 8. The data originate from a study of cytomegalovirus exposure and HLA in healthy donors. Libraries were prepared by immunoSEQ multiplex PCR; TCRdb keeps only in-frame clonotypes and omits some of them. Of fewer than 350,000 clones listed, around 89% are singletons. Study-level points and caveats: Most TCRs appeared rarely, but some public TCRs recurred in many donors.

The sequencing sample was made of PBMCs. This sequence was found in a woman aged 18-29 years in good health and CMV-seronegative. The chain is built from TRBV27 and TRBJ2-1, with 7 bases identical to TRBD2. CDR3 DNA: TGTGCCAGCACCCCTCGGGGGAGGGCCTACAATGAGCAGTTCTTC. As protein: CASTPRGRAYNEQFF.